By sample share, the clone carrying this T cell receptor beta chain is medium-sized (0.01 to 0.1%). This specimen comes from a study of T and B cells in COVID-19 patients. Whole-study context: At median age roughly 31 years, recovered patients were younger than active-infection patients at approximately 68.

TRB was amplified from about 250-500 ng of blood genomic DNA. BIOMED2 TRB-A/B primer pools were used in multiplex TRB PCR. One entry per CDR3 protein results from TCRdb running MiXCR on the multiplex PCR reads. The sample lists more than 20,000 distinct CDR3 sequences, around a third occurring once. Germline assignment: CDR1 SGHAT and CDR2 FQDESV (reference sequence). This CDR3 is built from 15 residues. V was cut by 5 bases and J by 4 bases, with 14 bases left in between. The source material was blood. The chain couples TRBV11-1 to TRBJ2-2; D could derive from TRBD1 or TRBD2 (6 bases each). The TCR comes from a human donor who had recovered from COVID-19. The CDR3 loop reads CASSLPGAPTGELFF. The CDR3, as DNA: TGTGCCAGCAGCCTCCCGGGGGCGCCCACCGGGGAGCTGTTTTTT. The full variable domain, its missing parts supplied by reference TRBV11-1 and TRBJ2-2, is EAEVAQSPRYKITEKSQAVAFWCDPISGHATLYWYRQILGQGPELLVQFQDESVVDDSQLPKDRFSAERLKGVDSTLKIQPAELGDSAMYLCASSLPGAPTGELFFGEGSRLTVL.